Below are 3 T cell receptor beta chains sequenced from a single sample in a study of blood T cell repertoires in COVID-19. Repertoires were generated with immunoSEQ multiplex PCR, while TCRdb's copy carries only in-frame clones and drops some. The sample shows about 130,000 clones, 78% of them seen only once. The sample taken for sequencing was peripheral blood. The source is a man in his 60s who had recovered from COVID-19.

Written as DNA, the CDR3 is TGCGCCAGCAGCCATCCTATCAATGGGGGGGGTTCCTACAATGAGCAGTTCTTC. Translating it yields CASSHPINGGGSYNEQFF. The chain recombines TRBV4-1 with TRBJ2-1; the match to TRBD2 covers 7 bases. The V segment lost 3 bases and the J segment 1 base; nucleotides outside the gene matches: 12. This CDR3 has 18 residues. The germline V gene encodes CDR1 MGHRA and CDR2 YSYEKL.

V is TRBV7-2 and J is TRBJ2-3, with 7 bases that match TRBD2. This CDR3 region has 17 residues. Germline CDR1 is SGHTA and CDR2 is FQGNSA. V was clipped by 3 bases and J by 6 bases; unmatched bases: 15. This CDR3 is CASSLGFGGGPGDTQYF. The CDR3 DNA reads TGTGCCAGCAGCTTGGGATTTGGGGGAGGGCCGGGCGATACGCAGTATTTT.

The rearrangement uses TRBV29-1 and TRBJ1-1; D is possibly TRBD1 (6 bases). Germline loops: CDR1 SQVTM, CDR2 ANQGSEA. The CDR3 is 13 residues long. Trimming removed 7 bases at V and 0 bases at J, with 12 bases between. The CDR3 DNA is TGCAGCGCGGACAGCGGCATGAACACTGAAGCTTTCTTT. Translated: CSADSGMNTEAFF.